A single sample is the source of the 2 T cell receptor beta chains below, sequenced in a study of T cell responses to AZD1222 COVID-19 vaccine. Produced via immunoSEQ multiplex PCR; TCRdb's table is partial and in-frame only. The sample records approximately 190,000 clones, approximately 92% being singletons. The sequenced sample was peripheral blood, obtained on day 0 of AZD1222 vaccination. These receptors originate from an adult in good health.

This chain connects TRBV6-1 to TRBJ1-2, with D perhaps TRBD1 (5 bases). V was clipped by 2 bases and J by 14 bases, with 21 bases between them. The germline CDR1 and CDR2 sequences are MNHNS and SASEGT. The CDR3 runs 14 residues. This chain's CDR3 is CASSELTRLQVRTF. CDR3 in DNA: TGTGCCAGCAGTGAATTAACGCGTCTACAGGTCCGGACCTTC.

CDR3 nucleotides: TGTGCCAGCAGCCCGCGACAGGGCCTGGGCGAGCAGTACTTC. As protein: CASSPRQGLGEQYF. The chain has TRBV7-2 and TRBJ2-7; 7 bases fit TRBD1. The V and J ends lost 5 bases and 6 bases, in that order; junction bases with no gene match: 10. Looked up from germline, CDR1 is SGHTA and CDR2 is FQGNSA. This CDR3 is built from 14 residues.